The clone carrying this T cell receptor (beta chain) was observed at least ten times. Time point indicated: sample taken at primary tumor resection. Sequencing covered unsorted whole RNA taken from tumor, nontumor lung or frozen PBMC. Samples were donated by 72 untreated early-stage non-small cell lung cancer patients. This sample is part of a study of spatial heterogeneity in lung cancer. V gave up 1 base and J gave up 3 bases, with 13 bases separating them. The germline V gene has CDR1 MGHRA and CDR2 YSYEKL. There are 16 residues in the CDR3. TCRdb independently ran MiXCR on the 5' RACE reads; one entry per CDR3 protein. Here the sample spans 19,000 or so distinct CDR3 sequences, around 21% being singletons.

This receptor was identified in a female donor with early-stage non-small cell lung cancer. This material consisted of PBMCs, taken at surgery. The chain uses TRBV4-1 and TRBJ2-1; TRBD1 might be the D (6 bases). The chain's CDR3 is CASSQAPAGVYNEQFF. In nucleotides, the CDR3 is TGCGCCAGCAGCCAAGCACCGGCAGGGGTCTACAATGAGCAGTTCTTC.